This T cell receptor (beta chain) was observed in a study of OX40 agonist ivuxolimab in advanced cancers. This table comes from immunoSEQ multiplex PCR, and its TCRdb copy is limited to in-frame clones, with some not included. The table has over 65,000 clones, 80% to 90% seen once. The CDR3 is 14 residues long. Trimming cost V 1 base and J 10 bases, with 12 bases left between them. Per the germline V gene, CDR1 is SGHDT and CDR2 is YYEEEE. Sequences were derived from CD4+ or CD8+ T cells sorted from blood, sampled in a trial of the OX40 agonist ivuxolimab. This clonotype was obtained from an adult with an advanced solid tumor such as melanoma, head and neck, liver or kidney cancer. The chain is built from TRBV5-6 and TRBJ1-6; unclear D gene. Here the CDR3 reads CASSLLAVSSPLHF. The DNA of the CDR3 is TGTGCCAGCAGCTTGTTGGCAGTAAGCTCACCCCTCCACTTT.